This TCR beta chain was observed in a study of spatial heterogeneity in lung cancer. Study overall: TCR and UMI combinations that were unique each appeared, on average, more than ten times in raw reads. Study-wide results and caveats: Compared with follow-up, resection was when ubiquitous expanded tumor TCRs appeared in blood more.

TCRdb analysed the 5' RACE reads with MiXCR anew, one entry per CDR3 protein. The sample consists of under 75,000 distinct CDR3 sequences, roughly 14% of them appearing once. Time point reported: sample taken at primary tumor resection. Unsorted samples of tumor, nontumor lung or frozen PBMC had their whole RNA sequenced. The roughly 66 donors had untreated early-stage non-small cell lung cancer. In the case of this clonotype: Its antigen is not known.

The CDR3 covers 14 residues. Deletions cut 3 bases from V and 0 bases from J, with 9 bases between. The rearrangement uses TRBV12-3 or TRBV12-4 and TRBJ2-7, with unresolved D. The clonotype was recovered from a male donor with early-stage non-small cell lung cancer. The starting material was PBMCs, obtained at surgery. This chain's CDR3 is CASSFSASSYEQYF. The CDR3 DNA reads TGTGCCAGCAGTTTCTCGGCTAGCTCCTACGAGCAGTACTTC.